This record looks at one T cell receptor (beta chain) sequence and its context. Antigen unknown. In each sample, at least 6 million PBMCs were isolated. This sample is drawn from a study of blood T cells in healthy people across ages. Alongside a J-beta primer mix, a sample-barcoded 5' primer served in a second PCR lasting 7 to 11 cycles. Every sample gave at least 2.5 million paired-end reads containing CDR3. In TCRdb, the 5' RACE reads were re-called with MiXCR into one record per CDR3 protein. The sample lists 1.5 million to 2 million distinct CDR3 sequences; about 50% were seen once. Study observations and caveats: Significant beta diversity loss was already apparent by age roughly 38, declining roughly linearly. Expanded clonotype changes were possibly confounded by unknown donor CMV status.

Trimming removed 3 bases at V and 4 bases at J, with 7 bases between. CDR1 is MGHDK, CDR2 SYGVNS, per germline. The CDR3 extends over 14 amino acids. This rearrangement joins TRBV25-1 to TRBJ1-6, with D tentatively TRBD1 (5 bases). The clonotype was recovered from a woman aged 35 to 49 in good health. The sequencing input was blood. The CDR3 DNA follows: TGTGCCAGCAGTGACGCAGGGTATAATTCACCCCTCCACTTT. Translating gives CASSDAGYNSPLHF.